This T cell receptor beta chain was obtained from a study of shared clonotypes between healthy human individuals. About this clone: Different DNA sequences within this sample yield the same CDR3.

The length of the CDR3 is 14 residues. Germline loops: CDR1 SGHRS, CDR2 YFSETQ. V was clipped by 2 bases and J by 3 bases; unmatched bases: 4. The naive CD8 population came from CD45RO-negative cells selected for CCR7, without terminally differentiated effector memory CD45RA+ cells. Sequencing used immunoSEQ multiplex PCR; TCRdb keeps in-frame clones, though not all of them. The data show around 2,000,000 clones, with roughly 95% seen just once and roughly 1.2% held by the top ten. Input material: naive CD8+ T cells sorted from blood. The source is a man younger than 35 in good health. The rearrangement links TRBV5-1 to TRBJ2-7; TRBD2 matches 8 bases. The CDR3 nucleotides are TGCGCCAGCAGCTTTTTCGCGGGAGGCTACGAGCAGTACTTC. This encodes CASSFFAGGYEQYF.